Following are 17 T cell receptor beta chains from one sample sequenced in a study of cytomegalovirus exposure and HLA in healthy donors. Both 60 Vbeta primers and 13 Jbeta primers went into the PCR. Some clones are missing from TCRdb's copy, which holds only in-frame ones; the method was immunoSEQ multiplex PCR. Of 64,000 or so clones listed, approximately 70% are singletons. The sequencing sample was made of PBMCs. The receptors were gathered from a woman in her fifties or sixties in good health and CMV-seropositive.

The chain combines TRBV6-6 with TRBJ2-1, with 7 positions matching TRBD2. The germline V gene has CDR1 MNHNY and CDR2 SVGAGI (reference sequence). This CDR3 contains 14 residues. Trimming removed 7 bases from V and 8 bases from J; junction bases left unmatched: 11. In nucleotides, the CDR3 is TGTGCCAGCACTTCGGCGGGAGCAACGTATGAGCAGTTCTTC. As protein: CASTSAGATYEQFF.

The DNA of the CDR3 is TGTGCCAGCTCACCCCTACTAGCGGGTAACTACGAGCAGTACTTC. The encoded protein is CASSPLLAGNYEQYF. The V call is TRBV18, the J call TRBJ2-7; TRBD2 matches 9 bases. Germline V CDR1 and CDR2: KGHSH, LQKENI. CDR3 length equals 15 residues. V shed 3 bases, J shed 3 bases, and the junction held 6 bases outside the gene matches.

The J gene is TRBJ2-5, the V gene TRBV7-2; 8 bases line up with TRBD1. Germline V CDR1 and CDR2: SGHTA, FQGNSA. The CDR3 is 14 amino acids. The V and J ends lost 4 bases and 4 bases, in that order; junction bases with no gene match: 5. The CDR3 here is CASSSTTGAETQYF. Here the CDR3 DNA reads TGTGCCAGCAGCTCAACGACAGGGGCAGAGACCCAGTACTTC.

The gene calls are TRBV18 and TRBJ2-1, with unresolved D. Trimming removed 3 bases at V and 8 bases at J, with 14 bases between. This CDR3 has 14 amino acids. Germline lookup yields CDR1 KGHSH and CDR2 LQKENI. The CDR3 bases are TGTGCCAGCTCACCGGGCGCGCCACACCATGAGCAGTTCTTC. Amino acids: CASSPGAPHHEQFF.

The chain joins TRBV6-1 to TRBJ1-6; D not resolved. The germline V gene has CDR1 MNHNS and CDR2 SASEGT. V was cut by 4 bases and J by 8 bases, with 6 bases left in between. The CDR3 length is 12 residues. CDR3 region: CASSGTDSPLHF. As DNA, the CDR3 is TGTGCCAGCAGTGGAACAGATTCACCCCTCCACTTT.

The V call is TRBV27, the J call TRBJ2-7, with 10 positions matching TRBD1. This CDR3 contains 13 residues. Germline V gene lookup returns CDR1 MNHEY and CDR2 SMNVEV (reference sequence). The V gene end was trimmed by 9 bases and the J gene end by 8 bases; junction bases not matched to a gene: 10. Here the CDR3 reads CASFGTGVKKQYF. CDR3 nucleotides: TGTGCCAGTTTCGGGACAGGGGTTAAAAAGCAGTACTTC.

The gene calls are TRBV4-1 and TRBJ2-2; tentatively, D is TRBD2 (5 bases). CDR3 size: 15 residues. Germline CDR1 reads MGHRA; CDR2 reads YSYEKL. Trimming stripped 1 base from V and 5 bases from J, with 11 bases between. DNA for the CDR3: TGCGCCAGCAGCCAAGGTGGCGGCGGGACCGGGGAGCTGTTTTTT. This translates into CASSQGGGGTGELFF.

This clone was detected a few times. The chain couples TRBV5-6 to TRBJ2-7; possible D gene TRBD2, 6 bases. CDR1 is SGHDT and CDR2 is YYEEEE in the germline V gene. Trimming shortened V by 1 base and J by 5 bases, and 10 bases separated the two germline ends. This CDR3 spans 13 amino acids. DNA for the CDR3: TGTGCCAGCAGCTTGTACCGCGGGGACGAGCAGTACTTC. It codes for CASSLYRGDEQYF.

The chain has TRBV27 and TRBJ2-2, with 13 bases aligning to TRBD2. CDR3 length: 16 amino acids. Trimming removed 7 bases from V and 5 bases from J; junction bases left unmatched: 7. Germline-derived CDR1 and CDR2 are MNHEY and SMNVEV (reference sequence). The DNA of the CDR3 is TGTGCCAGCAATCCGGGACTAGCGGGATGGACCGGGGAGCTGTTTTTT. Its protein product is CASNPGLAGWTGELFF.

The chain links TRBV7-6 to TRBJ2-2, with 8 bases matching TRBD2. With 0 bases clipped from V and 3 bases from J, the junction kept 3 bases outside the gene matches. The germline V gene encodes CDR1 SGHVS and CDR2 FNYEAQ. This CDR3 has 16 residues. The CDR3 reads CASSLAPGGDTGELFF. The DNA of the CDR3 is TGTGCCAGCAGCTTAGCCCCGGGGGGGGACACCGGGGAGCTGTTTTTT.

The chain is built from TRBV9 and TRBJ2-2; 11 bases align to TRBD2. This CDR3 comprises 17 residues. V shed 1 base and J 4 bases; nucleotides not matched to a gene: 6. The germline CDR1 and CDR2 sequences are SGDLS and YYNGEE. In nucleotides, the CDR3 is TGTGCCAGCAGCGTACGCACTAGCGGGAGTGCCACCGGGGAGCTGTTTTTT. This sequence encodes CASSVRTSGSATGELFF.

V is TRBV5-1 and J is TRBJ2-2, with TRBD1 matching 8 bases. In germline, CDR1 is SGHRS, CDR2 YFSETQ. The CDR3 consists of 15 residues. The junction had 6 bases not matched to a gene; V was cut back by 4 bases and J by 4 bases. The CDR3 protein is CASSLGQGSTGELFF. The CDR3 DNA sequence: TGCGCCAGCAGCCTCGGACAGGGTAGCACCGGGGAGCTGTTTTTT.

This sequence joins TRBV7-9 and TRBJ2-3; 11 bases align to TRBD2. The CDR3 has 16 residues. The V gene's germline CDR1 is SEHNR and CDR2 FQNEAQ (reference sequence). Germline trimming cut 1 base from V and 3 bases from J; bases unmatched to any gene: 3. The CDR3 nucleotides are TGTGCCAGCAGCTTAGTAGCGGGGGGGAAGACAGATACGCAGTATTTT. Translating gives CASSLVAGGKTDTQYF.

The rearrangement links TRBV19 to TRBJ2-1; a possible D gene is TRBD1 (6 bases). V lost 3 bases and J 6 bases, leaving 18 bases between the germline ends. CDR1 and CDR2 (germline): LNHDA, SQIVND (reference sequence). This CDR3 is 16 amino acids long. The CDR3 DNA is TGTGCCAGTAGTATCTGGGGCAGGGGCCAGTCCAATGAGCAGTTCTTC. It translates to CASSIWGRGQSNEQFF.

The count of this clone is one. The rearrangement links TRBV5-5 to TRBJ2-5; 9 bases fit TRBD1. The V segment lost 3 bases and the J segment 2 bases; nucleotides outside the gene matches: 2. The CDR3 length is 14 residues. From germline, CDR1 is SGHKS and CDR2 YYEKEE (reference sequence). The CDR3 coding sequence is TGTGCCAGCAGCTCGGGACAGGGTCAAGAGACCCAGTACTTC. This codes for CASSSGQGQETQYF.

This clone was recorded a few times. The V gene is TRBV7-8, the J gene TRBJ1-5; 7 bases match TRBD1. Germline CDR1 is SGHVS and CDR2 is FQNEAQ. The CDR3 length is 16 residues. With 5 bases clipped from V and 4 bases from J, the junction kept 11 bases outside the gene matches. The CDR3: CASSPRPTGTNQPQHF. In DNA, the CDR3 is TGTGCCAGCAGCCCACGCCCGACAGGGACGAATCAGCCCCAGCATTTT.

V usage is TRBV11-2 and J usage is TRBJ1-1, with D maybe TRBD1 (5 bases). The ends were cut back, 3 bases at V and 5 bases at J, with 16 bases in the middle. Germline CDR1 SGHAT, CDR2 FQNNGV. The CDR3 runs to 15 residues. In DNA, the CDR3 is TGTGCCAGCAGCTTCGCCACGGGGGGGGGAACTGAAGCTTTCTTT. Its protein product is CASSFATGGGTEAFF.